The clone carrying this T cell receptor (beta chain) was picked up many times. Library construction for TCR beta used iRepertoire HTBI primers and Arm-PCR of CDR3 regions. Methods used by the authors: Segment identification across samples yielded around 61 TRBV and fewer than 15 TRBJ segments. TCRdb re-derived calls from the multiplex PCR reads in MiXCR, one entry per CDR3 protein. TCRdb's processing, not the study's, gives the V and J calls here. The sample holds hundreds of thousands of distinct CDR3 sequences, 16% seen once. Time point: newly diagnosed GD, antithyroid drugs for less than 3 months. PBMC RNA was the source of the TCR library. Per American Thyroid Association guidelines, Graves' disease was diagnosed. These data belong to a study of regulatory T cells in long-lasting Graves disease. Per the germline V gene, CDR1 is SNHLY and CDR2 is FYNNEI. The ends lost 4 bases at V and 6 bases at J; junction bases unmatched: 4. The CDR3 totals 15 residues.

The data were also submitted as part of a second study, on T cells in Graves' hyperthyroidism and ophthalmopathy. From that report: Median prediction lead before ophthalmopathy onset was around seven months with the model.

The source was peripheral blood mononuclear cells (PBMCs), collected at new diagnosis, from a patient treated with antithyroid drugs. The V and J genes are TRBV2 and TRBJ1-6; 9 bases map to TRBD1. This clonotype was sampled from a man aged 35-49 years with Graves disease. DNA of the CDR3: TGTGCCAGCAGTGCGGAGACAGGGGGTAATTCACCCCTCCACTTT. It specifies CASSAETGGNSPLHF.